The next 26 T cell receptor beta chains were all read from a single sample in a study of blood T cell repertoires in COVID-19. TCRdb keeps only in-frame clones here, not all; method: immunoSEQ multiplex PCR. The data contain some 230,000 clones, roughly 85% of them singletons. The specimen sequenced was peripheral blood. Every receptor here comes from a man aged 30-40 years who had recovered from COVID-19.

This sequence joins TRBV7-2 and TRBJ1-5; the match to TRBD1 covers 8 bases. J gave up 12 bases and V 1 base, and 5 bases lay outside the gene matches. This CDR3 region has 13 residues. Per germline, CDR1 SGHTA and CDR2 FQGNSA. CDR3 protein: CASSLVGDRLQHF. CDR3 DNA: TGTGCCAGCAGCTTAGTGGGGGACAGGCTCCAGCATTTT.

This clone was seen once. The rearrangement uses TRBV5-4 and TRBJ1-4; 7 bases align to TRBD1. CDR1 and CDR2 (germline): SGHNT, YYREEE (reference sequence). The CDR3 spans 14 residues. The junction had 3 bases not matched to a gene; V was cut back by 1 base and J by 6 bases. CDR3 in amino acids: CASSLTQGHEKLFF. The CDR3 region has the DNA TGTGCCAGCAGCTTGACACAGGGGCATGAAAAACTGTTTTTT.

J is TRBJ1-6 and V is TRBV19, with 7 bases identical to TRBD1. V trimming: 5 bases; J trimming: 8 bases; junction bases outside the gene matches: 12. The CDR3 runs 16 residues. Germline CDR1 reads LNHDA; CDR2 reads SQIVND (reference sequence). Here the CDR3 reads CASSAYSQGRDSPLHF. The CDR3 nucleotides read TGTGCCAGTAGTGCGTACTCACAGGGGAGAGATTCACCCCTCCACTTT.

V and J are TRBV4-3 and TRBJ2-7, with D maybe TRBD2 (7 bases). Germline lookup yields CDR1 LGHNA and CDR2 YSLEER. This CDR3 has 16 amino acids. V dropped 0 bases and J dropped 2 bases, with 14 bases sitting between them. The CDR3 protein is CASSQDRAGATYEQYF. CDR3 sequence (DNA): TGCGCCAGCAGCCAAGATCGGGCGGGGGCCACCTACGAGCAGTACTTC.

This clone was detected only once. The rearrangement links TRBV6-5 to TRBJ1-5; unclear D gene. The length of the CDR3 is 15 residues. CDR1 is MNHEY, CDR2 SVGAGI, per germline. V was trimmed by 6 bases and J by 2 bases, leaving 14 bases between them. CDR3 protein: CASRVLYQGNQPQHF. The CDR3, as DNA: TGTGCCAGCAGAGTTCTATATCAGGGCAATCAGCCCCAGCATTTT.

V gene TRBV7-9 combines with J gene TRBJ1-5, with D unclear. V lost 5 bases, J lost 4 bases, and 9 bases lay in between. Germline-derived CDR1 and CDR2 are SEHNR and FQNEAQ (reference sequence). The CDR3 totals 13 residues. For the CDR3, the DNA is TGTGCCAGCAGCCAGGAGGGTAATCAGCCCCAGCATTTT. Protein sequence: CASSQEGNQPQHF.

This chain uses TRBV7-6 with TRBJ2-2; TRBD1 agrees at 7 bases. This CDR3 is built from 16 residues. V lost 2 bases, J lost 0 bases, and 3 bases stayed unmatched. Germline V CDR1 and CDR2: SGHVS, FNYEAQ. The CDR3: CASSLYQGANTGELFF. The CDR3 region has the DNA TGTGCCAGCAGCTTATATCAGGGGGCGAACACCGGGGAGCTGTTTTTT.

The CDR3, as DNA: TGTGCCAGCAGCTCGGGACAGGCAAACGGGCTCAATCAGCCCCAGCATTTT. Its translation: CASSSGQANGLNQPQHF. The chain combines TRBV11-2 with TRBJ1-5; 8 bases fit TRBD1. CDR1 and CDR2 (germline): SGHAT, FQNNGV. There are 17 residues in the CDR3. V gave up 4 bases and J gave up 3 bases; unmatched junction bases: 11.

The CDR3, as DNA: TGTGCCAGCAGTCCCACTAGCGGGGGATACAATGAGCAGTTCTTC. As protein: CASSPTSGGYNEQFF. V and J are TRBV6-5 and TRBJ2-1, with 11 bases aligning to TRBD2. Germline CDR1 is MNHEY and CDR2 is SVGAGI. The CDR3 length is 15 residues. V was pared by 5 bases and J by 4 bases, with 4 bases of the junction left unmatched.

The rearrangement links TRBV3-1 (or the pseudogene TRBV3-2) to TRBJ1-6; TRBD1 matches 7 bases. Unmatched junction bases numbered 6, after V lost 6 bases and J lost 7 bases. Looked up from germline, CDR1 is LGHDT and CDR2 is YNNKEL (reference sequence). This CDR3 comprises 14 residues. The CDR3 sequence: CASSRRDRNSPLHF. In DNA form, the CDR3 reads TGTGCCAGCAGTCGCCGGGACAGAAATTCACCCCTCCACTTT.

The chain couples TRBV4-1 to TRBJ2-4, with 8 bases matching TRBD2. The CDR3 covers 14 residues. From germline, CDR1 is MGHRA and CDR2 YSYEKL. V lost 1 base, J lost 7 bases, and 3 bases stayed unmatched. This chain's CDR3 is CASSQARGENIQYF. As DNA, the CDR3 is TGCGCCAGCAGCCAAGCGCGGGGGGAGAACATTCAGTACTTC.

CDR3 region: CASSQAPSGDKNIQYF. CDR3 DNA: TGTGCCAGCAGCCAAGCCCCTAGCGGGGATAAAAACATTCAGTACTTC. V gene TRBV4-2 combines with J gene TRBJ2-4, with 9 nucleotides matching TRBD2. In germline, CDR1 is LGHNA, CDR2 YNFKEQ. This CDR3 comprises 16 residues. The trim removed 1 base at V and 4 bases at J, leaving 5 bases unmatched.

The gene calls are TRBV6-1 and TRBJ2-7, with D possibly matching TRBD2 (6 bases). Germline values: CDR1 MNHNS, CDR2 SASEGT. The CDR3 is made up of 14 amino acids. The ends were cut back, 1 base at V and 7 bases at J, with 14 bases in the middle. The CDR3 nucleotides read TGTGCCAGCAGTGAAGACGGACTACTCGGGGAGCAGTACTTC. The encoded protein is CASSEDGLLGEQYF.

The chain carries TRBV6-5 and TRBJ1-5; D remains unclear. Germline CDR1 is MNHEY and CDR2 is SVGAGI. The CDR3 runs 13 residues. The germline V and J ends were trimmed by 8 bases and 9 bases, with 17 bases remaining between them. DNA for the CDR3: TGTGCCAGCCTCACTCCCCCCTATGGGCCCCAGCATTTT. This sequence encodes CASLTPPYGPQHF.

A few counts support this clone. The V call is TRBV5-1, the J call TRBJ1-1, with 9 bases that match TRBD1. With 2 bases clipped from V and 4 bases from J, the junction kept 6 bases outside the gene matches. The V gene's germline CDR1 is SGHRS and CDR2 YFSETQ. The CDR3 contains 15 residues. The CDR3 loop reads CASSFPRQGGTEAFF. The CDR3 DNA sequence: TGCGCCAGCAGCTTTCCGAGACAGGGGGGCACTGAAGCTTTCTTT.

This chain joins TRBV7-2 and TRBJ2-5, with TRBD2 identical over 11 bases. The CDR3 loop spans 18 amino acids. The ends lost 6 bases at V and 5 bases at J; junction bases unmatched: 17. Germline CDR1 is SGHTA and CDR2 is FQGNSA. CDR3 region: CASRPGTSGLRRGETQYF. The CDR3 DNA follows: TGTGCCAGCAGGCCCGGGACTAGCGGCCTACGGAGGGGGGAGACCCAGTACTTC.

The chain employs TRBV3-1 (or the pseudogene TRBV3-2) and TRBJ1-2; weak D call: TRBD1 (6 bases). Germline values: CDR1 LGHDT, CDR2 YNNKEL (reference sequence). The germline V and J ends were trimmed by 3 bases and 4 bases, with 12 bases remaining between them. The CDR3 length is 14 residues. The CDR3 spells CASSHGQTSYGYTF. The CDR3 DNA sequence: TGTGCCAGCAGCCACGGACAGACTTCCTATGGCTACACCTTC.

This rearrangement joins TRBV4-1 to TRBJ1-1; D is uncertain. Germline values: CDR1 MGHRA, CDR2 YSYEKL. V shed 0 bases and J shed 1 base, with 6 bases lying between them. This CDR3 has 14 residues. The DNA for the CDR3 is TGCGCCAGCAGCCAAGATGGGAGGAACACTGAAGCTTTCTTT. It codes for CASSQDGRNTEAFF.

This clone was observed a few times. The chain has TRBV10-1 and TRBJ2-2; 11 nucleotides agree with TRBD2. The CDR3 totals 19 residues. V shed 1 base and J 4 bases; nucleotides not matched to a gene: 11. Per the germline V gene, CDR1 is WNHNN and CDR2 is SYGVQD (reference sequence). Written as DNA, the CDR3 is TGCGCCAGCAGTGAGTTACTAGCGGGGGTAACGAGCGGCACCGGGGAGCTGTTTTTT. Encoded protein: CASSELLAGVTSGTGELFF.

CDR3 loop: CASSLDPSVETQYF. The CDR3 DNA is TGTGCCAGCAGCTTAGACCCTAGCGTGGAGACCCAGTACTTC. V gene TRBV7-6 combines with J gene TRBJ2-5; D might be TRBD2 (6 bases). CDR1 and CDR2 from the germline V gene are SGHVS and FNYEAQ. Trimming pared 1 base from V and 5 bases from J, leaving 11 bases between. The CDR3 sequence is 14 residues long.

V and J are TRBV30 and TRBJ1-2; D call uncertain. Germline CDR1 GTSNPN, CDR2 SVGIG (reference sequence). The CDR3 has 14 amino acids. The germline V and J ends were trimmed by 1 base and 4 bases, with 13 bases remaining between them. CDR3 sequence: CAWSEPREAYGYTF. CDR3 in DNA: TGTGCCTGGAGTGAGCCCCGAGAGGCCTATGGCTACACCTTC.

The rearrangement uses TRBV21-1 and TRBJ2-7; the tabulated D call, TRBD1, remains unverified against the DNA. TRBV21-1 constitutes a pseudogene. The CDR3 has 19 amino acids. Written as DNA, the CDR3 is TGTGCCAGCAGCAAAAAGAGTTGTAAGGGACAGGGGGTTTCCTACGAGCAGTACTTC. Protein product: CASSKKSCKGQGVSYEQYF.

The chain joins TRBV9 to TRBJ2-6; TRBD2 is a possible D gene (5 bases). Trimming cost V 3 bases and J 0 bases, with 10 bases left between them. Germline V CDR1 and CDR2: SGDLS, YYNGEE. The CDR3 consists of 16 residues. The chain's CDR3 is CASSGGAVSGANVLTF. CDR3 coding DNA: TGTGCCAGCAGCGGGGGAGCTGTCTCTGGGGCCAACGTCCTGACTTTC.

There are a few counts of this clone. The J gene is TRBJ2-1, the V gene TRBV10-1; 12 nucleotides align to TRBD2. The J segment lost 6 bases and the V segment lost 4 bases, leaving 4 bases of the junction unmatched. The CDR3 covers 15 residues. Germline CDR1 and CDR2: WNHNN and SYGVQD (reference sequence). DNA for the CDR3: TGCGCCAGCAGTGCCTTGGGACTAGCGGGCAATGAGCAGTTCTTC. Its protein product is CASSALGLAGNEQFF.

The chain joins TRBV10-1 to TRBJ2-2, with TRBD1 matching over 10 bases. Germline CDR1 reads WNHNN; CDR2 reads SYGVQD (reference sequence). This CDR3 is built from 15 residues. V shed 8 bases, J shed 5 bases, and the junction held 8 bases outside the gene matches. Written as DNA, the CDR3 is TGCGCCAGCCAAAGACAGGGGGCAGGGACCGGGGAGCTGTTTTTT. As protein: CASQRQGAGTGELFF.

The chain carries TRBV5-1 and TRBJ1-1; TRBD1 might be the D (6 bases). This CDR3 has 15 residues. V lost 1 base and J 0 bases, leaving 10 bases between the germline ends. Germline CDR1 is SGHRS and CDR2 is YFSETQ. In DNA form, the CDR3 reads TGCGCCAGCAGCTTGATAGGGGGACTGAACACTGAAGCTTTCTTT. Translation: CASSLIGGLNTEAFF.